This TCR beta chain stems from a study of cytomegalovirus exposure and HLA in healthy donors. Points on this clone: Its antigen remains unidentified.

General study findings and limits: Rare TCR sequences predominated, though certain public TCRs were found in many donors. TCR beta chains numbering more than 150 were designated cytomegalovirus-associated.

CDR3 length equals 15 residues. The germline V gene has CDR1 LNHDA and CDR2 SQIVND (reference sequence). Germline trimming cut 3 bases from V and 8 bases from J; bases unmatched to any gene: 11. Profiling relied on immunoSEQ multiplex PCR, and the TCRdb table lists in-frame clones only, not all of them. The table lists 100,000 to 150,000 clones, approximately 91% of them singletons. The source of this sequence is a man aged 30-40 years in good health and CMV-seronegative. This chain joins TRBV19 and TRBJ1-2; 8 positions agree with TRBD1. Sequenced sample: PBMCs. CDR3 in DNA: TGTGCCAGTAGTATGCAGGGGGCGCGTTTGGGAGGCTACACCTTC. Translating it yields CASSMQGARLGGYTF.